One and the same sample provided the 5 T cell receptor beta chains below, sequenced in a study of shared clonotypes between healthy human individuals. Produced via immunoSEQ multiplex PCR; TCRdb's table is partial and in-frame only. The table has 1.4 million to 1.5 million clones, over 95% seen once; the top ten hold roughly 1.2%. Sequenced material: naive CD4+ T cells sorted from blood. Noted subset: CD45RA+ positively selected. The receptors come from a man aged 30 to 45 in good health.

This chain links TRBV4-3 with TRBJ2-2; TRBD2 might be the D (5 bases). Germline V CDR1 and CDR2: LGHNA, YSLEER. The germline V and J ends were trimmed by 0 bases and 5 bases, with 7 bases remaining between them. This CDR3 contains 14 residues. CDR3 sequence: CASSQDEGTGELFF. The DNA of the CDR3 is TGCGCCAGCAGCCAAGATGAGGGTACCGGGGAGCTGTTTTTT.

The chain joins TRBV5-1 to TRBJ2-5, with a tentative D call TRBD1 (6 bases). Trimming took off 0 bases at V and 4 bases at J, with 10 bases between the two ends. The CDR3 is made up of 14 amino acids. Germline V gives CDR1 SGHRS, CDR2 YFSETQ. CDR3 in DNA: TGCGCCAGCAGCTTGGGGGGACAACGAGAGACCCAGTACTTC. It encodes CASSLGGQRETQYF.

V and J are TRBV18 and TRBJ2-5; 9 bases fit TRBD2. The DNA end favors TRBJ2-7, so the J call may be wrong. This CDR3 contains 15 residues. CDR1 and CDR2 (germline): KGHSH, LQKENI. The CDR3 nucleotides are TGTGCCAGCTCACCAGGGCTAGCGGGATCCCTCGAGCAGTACTTC. It is translated as CASSPGLAGSLEQYF.

This chain links TRBV27 with TRBJ2-2; D remains unclear. The germline V gene has CDR1 MNHEY and CDR2 SMNVEV (reference sequence). CDR3 length equals 16 residues. V dropped 5 bases and J dropped 3 bases, with 16 bases sitting between them. The chain's CDR3 is CASSPLSSRDTGELFF. Written as DNA, the CDR3 is TGTGCCAGCAGTCCCTTATCTTCTCGGGACACCGGGGAGCTGTTTTTT.

The chain carries TRBV27 and TRBJ1-2; TRBD1 aligns across 10 bases. Per germline, CDR1 MNHEY and CDR2 SMNVEV (reference sequence). Unmatched junction bases numbered 8, after V lost 3 bases and J lost 7 bases. The length of the CDR3 is 15 residues. The CDR3 region has the DNA TGTGCCAGCAGTTTCCGGGACAGGGGACTCCGTGGCTACACCTTC. Residues: CASSFRDRGLRGYTF.